This T cell receptor (beta chain) was sequenced in a study of T cells in Graves' hyperthyroidism and ophthalmopathy. Patients were aged 18 to 65, had disease duration under 2 months, and had newly diagnosed hyperthyroidism. This sample holds PBMCs from roughly 10 ml fresh peripheral blood. Study findings and constraints: A model built on 13 V-J features separated ophthalmopathy from stable hyperthyroidism.

Amplification targeted TCR beta CDR3 regions from RNA transcripts. A first-round RT-PCR of the TCR CDR3 used the HTBI primer set. TCRdb processed the multiplex PCR reads anew with MiXCR; each CDR3 protein has one entry. The sample holds 370,000 or so distinct CDR3 sequences, more than 15% seen once. A word on this clonotype: Its antigen is not known. This clone may be a read error of a much larger clone one base away.

This sequence originates from a woman younger than 30 with Graves' hyperthyroidism that later progressed to Graves' ophthalmopathy. Sequenced: blood.

CDR3 in amino acids: CSASSDAYEQYF. In nucleotides, the CDR3 is TGCAGTGCTAGCTCAGATGCCTACGAGCAGTACTTC. The chain couples TRBV20-1 to TRBJ2-7; D gene uncertain. V was pared by 3 bases and J by 2 bases, with 8 bases between. Germline V gene sequence: CDR1 DFQATT, CDR2 SNEGSKA (reference sequence). This CDR3 contains 12 residues.